The 23 T cell receptor beta chains below were found in one sample sequenced in a study of T cells in Graves' hyperthyroidism and ophthalmopathy. TCR beta CDR3 sequences were amplified from RNA transcripts. Initially, a first-round RT-PCR of the TCR CDR3 employed the HTBI primer set. MiXCR, run by TCRdb on the multiplex PCR reads, gives a single entry per CDR3 protein. This sample has roughly 380,000 distinct CDR3 sequences; about 15% occur once, and the top ten carry 11%. Sequencing used blood. The receptors were gathered from a woman aged 60 to 75 with Graves' hyperthyroidism.

This clonotype was seen once. This may come from a read error, since a much larger clone is one base off. This rearrangement joins TRBV3-1 to TRBJ2-7, with 7 positions matching TRBD1. The CDR3 loop spans 12 amino acids. CDR1 and CDR2 (germline): LGHDT, YNNKEL (reference sequence). V trimming: 7 bases; J trimming: 4 bases; junction bases outside the gene matches: 4. For the CDR3, the DNA is TGTGCCAGCACCAGACAGGGTTACGAGCAGTACTTC. As protein: CASTRQGYEQYF.

The sample holds many counts of this clonotype. The chain links TRBV27 to TRBJ2-7, with TRBD2 as a possible D gene (6 bases). V was trimmed by 4 bases and J by 3 bases, leaving 13 bases between them. This CDR3 is 14 amino acids long. Germline V gives CDR1 MNHEY, CDR2 SMNVEV (reference sequence). CDR3 nucleotide sequence: TGTGCCAGCAGTTCTGGGGGGAGTCTCTACGAGCAGTACTTC. Its translation is CASSSGGSLYEQYF.

Ten or more counts support this clonotype. This chain connects TRBV29-1 to TRBJ2-3; weak D call: TRBD2 (5 bases). The ends were cut back, 3 bases at V and 2 bases at J, with 9 bases in the middle. The germline V gene has CDR1 SQVTM and CDR2 ANQGSEA. The CDR3 is 13 amino acids. The CDR3 sequence is CSVDHRDTDTQYF. CDR3 nucleotides: TGCAGCGTTGATCATCGGGACACAGATACGCAGTATTTT.

This clonotype turned up a few times. The chain recombines TRBV5-1 with TRBJ2-5, with a weak D call TRBD1 (6 bases). This CDR3 has 13 residues. Germline V gene lookup returns CDR1 SGHRS and CDR2 YFSETQ. V was clipped by 2 bases and J by 3 bases, with 8 bases between them. The DNA of the CDR3 is TGCGCCAGCAGCTTCAAGGGGGAAGAGACCCAGTACTTC. It encodes CASSFKGEETQYF.

This clonotype was recorded at least ten times. J is TRBJ2-3 and V is TRBV12-3 or TRBV12-4; perhaps TRBD2 as D (5 bases). The CDR3 is 14 residues long. V shed 7 bases and J shed 0 bases, with 11 bases lying between them. Here the CDR3 reads CASTLGVSTDTQYF. DNA of the CDR3: TGTGCCAGCACCTTGGGAGTGAGCACAGATACGCAGTATTTT.

As regards this clonotype: The DNA is omitted, as the CDR3 cannot be located on it reliably, and the CDR3 follows TCRdb's listing. The J gene is TRBJ2-3, the V gene TRBV11-2; TRBD1, as called in the table, went unchecked against the DNA. The CDR3 is made up of 20 amino acids, end residues included. CDR1 is SGHAT, CDR2 FQNNGV, per germline. Here the CDR3 reads CASSFYICSARDRGPDTQYF.

As regards this clonotype: A single base separates this from a much larger clone, so it may be a read error. The chain links TRBV7-9 to TRBJ2-7; 8 positions match TRBD1. Germline assignment: CDR1 SEHNR and CDR2 FQNEAQ (reference sequence). The CDR3 is made up of 16 amino acids. V dropped 5 bases and J dropped 3; count of bases not matched to a gene: 12. CDR3 sequence (DNA): TGTGCCAGCAGCCTAATGTCAGGGGGCTCTAACTACGAGCAGTACTTC. Translating gives CASSLMSGGSNYEQYF. Supplemented by reference TRBV7-9 and TRBJ2-7, the full variable domain reads DTGVSQNPRHKITKRGQNVTFRCDPISEHNRLYWYRQTLGQGPEFLTYFQNEAQLEKSRLLSDRFSAERPKGSFSTLEIQRTEQGDSAMYLCASSLMSGGSNYEQYFGPGTRLTVT.

This clonotype was found many times. CDR3 in DNA: TGTGCCTGGAGTCGGGCGTGGGGGACCTATGGCTACACCTTC. Protein: CAWSRAWGTYGYTF. The J gene is TRBJ1-2, the V gene TRBV30; TRBD1 might be the D (5 bases). Germline V gene lookup returns CDR1 GTSNPN and CDR2 SVGIG (reference sequence). V was clipped by 2 bases and J by 4 bases, with 14 bases between them. There are 14 residues in the CDR3.

This clonotype was picked up a small number of times. This chain uses TRBV4-2 with TRBJ1-1; 10 bases fit TRBD1. CDR1 LGHNA and CDR2 YNFKEQ come from the germline V gene. Trimming took 1 base from V and 0 from J; bases not matched to a gene: 5. CDR3 length: 17 residues. CDR3 loop: CASSQGGTGALNTEAFF. The DNA of the CDR3 is TGTGCCAGCAGCCAAGGGGGGACAGGGGCCCTGAACACTGAAGCTTTCTTT.

This clonotype was recorded many times. The rearrangement uses TRBV28 and TRBJ2-1; D is uncertain. The V gene's germline CDR1 is MDHEN and CDR2 SYDVKM. There are 12 residues in the CDR3. Trimming shortened V by 7 bases and J by 7 bases, and 11 bases separated the two germline ends. For the CDR3, the DNA is TGTGCCAGCACCGACCGGTGGAATGAGCAGTTCTTC. Translation: CASTDRWNEQFF. The full variable domain, in which reference TRBV28 and TRBJ2-1 provide the parts outside the CDR3, is DVKVTQSSRYLVKRTGEKVFLECVQDMDHENMFWYRQDPGLGLRLIYFSYDVKMKEKGDIPEGYSVSREKKERFSLILESASTNQTSMYLCASTDRWNEQFFGPGTRLTVL.

This clonotype was picked up many times. J is TRBJ2-7 and V is TRBV7-3; either TRBD1 or TRBD2 may fit D (9 bases each). The CDR3 consists of 20 residues. V shed 1 base and J shed 6 bases, with 31 bases lying between them. The germline V gene has CDR1 SGHTA and CDR2 FQGTGA. CDR3 region: CASSLSRTGAYPGLAREQYF. CDR3 bases: TGTGCCAGCAGCTTAAGTAGGACAGGGGCTTACCCGGGACTAGCTCGCGAGCAGTACTTC.

In its sample, this clonotype was seen a few times. The chain links TRBV29-1 to TRBJ2-7, with TRBD2 matching over 8 bases. Germline V lookup: CDR1 SQVTM, CDR2 ANQGSEA. The CDR3 has 13 residues. CDR3 protein: CTVGSGGSYEQYF. The CDR3 bases are TGCACCGTAGGGAGCGGGGGATCCTACGAGCAGTACTTC.

This clonotype was detected ten times or more. The rearrangement links TRBV5-1 to TRBJ2-1; 10 bases line up with TRBD2. The CDR3 has 16 amino acids. With 3 bases clipped from V and 5 bases from J, the junction kept 8 bases outside the gene matches. The germline gives CDR1 SGHRS, CDR2 YFSETQ. CDR3 in amino acids: CASSSILAGANNEQFF. CDR3 nucleotides: TGCGCCAGCAGCTCCATTCTAGCGGGAGCCAACAATGAGCAGTTCTTC.

The rearrangement joins TRBV11-2 to TRBJ2-3; D gene unclear. Trimming took 0 bases from V and 1 from J, leaving 8 bases between them. This CDR3 has 15 residues. In germline, CDR1 is SGHAT, CDR2 FQNNGV. CDR3 in DNA: TGTGCCAGCAGCTTAGATTGGCCACGCACAGATACGCAGTATTTT. Its protein product is CASSLDWPRTDTQYF.

The V and J genes are TRBV7-9 and TRBJ2-7; the match to TRBD1 covers 8 bases. CDR1 is SEHNR and CDR2 is FQNEAQ in the germline V gene (reference sequence). After removal of 4 bases from V and 0 bases from J, the junction contained 11 bases not matched to a gene. The CDR3 consists of 17 residues. As DNA, the CDR3 is TGTGCCAGCAGCTCTTGGACAGGGAGAGACCTCTCCTACGAGCAGTACTTC. The encoded protein is CASSSWTGRDLSYEQYF.

The table lists this clonotype with many counts. The V and J genes are TRBV20-1 and TRBJ1-2, with no clear D. Germline V gene data show CDR1 as DFQATT and CDR2 as SNEGSKA (reference sequence). V lost 1 base, J lost 8 bases, and 5 bases lay in between. This CDR3 region has 10 residues. CDR3 bases: TGCAGTGCTAGAGTGACGGGCTACACCTTC. Protein product: CSARVTGYTF.

This clonotype was counted ten times or more. V usage is TRBV6-1 and J usage is TRBJ2-1, with 9 bases lining up with TRBD2. This CDR3 has 15 amino acids. V was pared by 2 bases and J by 8 bases, with 7 bases of the junction left unmatched. CDR1 MNHNS and CDR2 SASEGT come from the germline V gene. CDR3 coding DNA: TGTGCCAGCAGTGAATTGGCGGGAGGGCCCTATGAGCAGTTCTTC. It translates to CASSELAGGPYEQFF.

The V and J genes are TRBV20-1 and TRBJ2-1, with 7 bases aligning to TRBD2. Germline V gives CDR1 DFQATT, CDR2 SNEGSKA (reference sequence). The V segment lost 1 base and the J segment 7 bases; nucleotides outside the gene matches: 10. This CDR3 is built from 15 residues. In nucleotides, the CDR3 is TGCAGTGCTAGAGGACGGGGCGGGAGAACGAATGAGCAGTTCTTC. Encoded protein: CSARGRGGRTNEQFF.

In its sample, this clonotype was seen many times. The chain is built from TRBV7-9 and TRBJ2-3, with D unclear. Trimming shortened V by 3 bases and J by 5 bases, and 6 bases separated the two germline ends. This CDR3 is built from 12 residues. Germline CDR1 is SEHNR and CDR2 is FQNEAQ (reference sequence). The chain's CDR3 is CASSFGEDTQYF. CDR3 nucleotide sequence: TGTGCCAGCAGCTTTGGGGAAGATACGCAGTATTTT.

This clonotype was detected ten times or more. V usage is TRBV3-1 and J usage is TRBJ2-7; weak D call: TRBD2 (5 bases). The CDR3 extends over 17 amino acids. Looked up from germline, CDR1 is LGHDT and CDR2 is YNNKEL (reference sequence). V gave up 4 bases and J gave up 3 bases, with 22 bases separating them. The CDR3: CASSPPVGLSLLYEQYF. The CDR3 DNA reads as TGTGCCAGCAGCCCCCCGGTCGGACTCAGCCTTCTCTACGAGCAGTACTTC.

The table lists this clonotype with many counts. The germline gene is not matched at one end of the junction; a read error may be the cause. This chain joins TRBV7-7 and TRBJ2-1; tentative D call: TRBD1 (7 bases). Germline CDR1 SSHAT, CDR2 FNYEAQ (reference sequence). The CDR3 runs to 16 residues. The CDR3 region is CASSPTEGAGRNEQFF. Written as DNA, the CDR3 is TGTGCTAGCAGCCCAACAGAGGGGGCGGGACGGAATGAGCAGTTCTTC.

The genes are TRBV11-2 and TRBJ2-5; the D is unclear. This CDR3 region has 12 residues. Trimming removed 5 bases from V and 5 bases from J, with 9 bases in between. In germline, CDR1 is SGHAT, CDR2 FQNNGV. CDR3 nucleotide sequence: TGTGCCAGCAGCCTGCAGAGGGAGACCCAGTACTTC. Its protein product is CASSLQRETQYF.

This clonotype was counted ten times or more. The chain couples TRBV18 to TRBJ2-1; TRBD2 is a possible D gene (7 bases). V lost 2 bases to trimming and J lost 7 bases, with 18 bases between them. The germline gives CDR1 KGHSH, CDR2 LQKENI. The CDR3 has 16 residues. The chain's CDR3 is CASSPMGASGGNEQFF. CDR3 in DNA: TGTGCCAGCTCACCAATGGGGGCTAGCGGAGGTAATGAGCAGTTCTTC.